These 25 T cell receptor beta chains were all obtained from the same sample, sequenced in a study of Ad26.COV2.S vaccination and SARS-CoV-2 variants. Assay: immunoSEQ multiplex PCR; the TCRdb copy retains only in-frame clones and omits some. The table includes about 480,000 clones, around nine tenths detected once. As to treatment: over 15 received Ad26.COV2.S at low or high dose, single or two shots; several received placebo; per-sample allocation not given. Sampling happened 63 days after the first vaccine or placebo injection. This material consisted of peripheral blood, taken in a trial of Ad26.COV2.S vaccine versus placebo. The receptor set was obtained from a person aged 18-60 years who received the Ad26.COV2.S COVID-19 vaccine or a placebo.

The DNA for the CDR3 is TGTGCCTGTTCGGACCGTATTACCTACGAGCAGTACTTC. Residues: CACSDRITYEQYF. This sequence joins TRBV30 and TRBJ2-7; D remains ambiguous. Germline CDR1 reads GTSNPN; CDR2 reads SVGIG (reference sequence). CDR3 length: 13 amino acids. The V and J ends lost 6 bases and 2 bases respectively, with 14 bases between them.

This rearrangement joins TRBV5-4 to TRBJ2-5, with 7 bases identical to TRBD2. The CDR3 totals 15 residues. With V trimmed by 4 bases and J by 3 bases, 9 bases remained unmatched. From germline, CDR1 is SGHNT and CDR2 YYREEE (reference sequence). The CDR3 sequence is CASSPVAGREETQYF. The CDR3 region has the DNA TGTGCCAGCAGCCCTGTAGCGGGCAGAGAAGAGACCCAGTACTTC.

The chain combines TRBV10-1 with TRBJ2-2; possible D gene TRBD1, 7 bases. The V end was cut by 8 bases, the J end by 6 bases, with 16 bases between. This CDR3 contains 14 residues. The germline gives CDR1 WNHNN, CDR2 SYGVQD (reference sequence). CDR3: CASRGLRGAGELFF. For the CDR3, the DNA is TGCGCCAGCCGGGGACTCAGGGGGGCCGGGGAGCTGTTTTTT.

This sequence joins TRBV28 and TRBJ1-6, with TRBD1 matching 7 bases. After removal of 5 bases from V and 7 bases from J, the junction contained 8 bases not matched to a gene. The CDR3 totals 15 residues. Germline loops: CDR1 MDHEN, CDR2 SYDVKM. CDR3 sequence (DNA): TGTGCCAGCAGTCCCGACGGGACAGAGAATTCACCCCTCCACTTT. As protein: CASSPDGTENSPLHF.

This rearrangement joins TRBV29-1 to TRBJ1-1; 8 nucleotides agree with TRBD1. Per the germline V gene, CDR1 is SQVTM and CDR2 is ANQGSEA. The J segment lost 0 bases and the V segment lost 6 bases, leaving 3 bases of the junction unmatched. The CDR3 totals 13 residues. The CDR3 loop reads CSVRQGMNTEAFF. Here the CDR3 DNA reads TGCAGCGTCCGACAGGGGATGAACACTGAAGCTTTCTTT.

This sequence joins TRBV3-1 (or the pseudogene TRBV3-2) and TRBJ2-5; no reliable D call. The V end lost 0 bases, the J end lost 5 bases, and 13 bases lay between the germline ends. The CDR3 loop spans 15 amino acids. Germline V CDR1 and CDR2: LGHDT, YNNKEL (reference sequence). CDR3 in amino acids: CASSQDPVSMETQYF. CDR3 DNA sequence: TGTGCCAGCAGCCAAGACCCAGTGAGTATGGAGACCCAGTACTTC.

The V call is TRBV27, the J call TRBJ1-6, with D possibly being TRBD1 (6 bases). V gave up 5 bases and J gave up 10 bases, with 15 bases separating them. CDR1 is MNHEY and CDR2 is SMNVEV in the germline V gene (reference sequence). CDR3 size: 14 residues. CDR3 sequence (DNA): TGTGCCAGCAGTCGATACAGGGAAGGATCACCCCTCCACTTT. Protein: CASSRYREGSPLHF.

The chain uses TRBV28 and TRBJ1-1; maybe TRBD1 (6 bases). Germline V gives CDR1 MDHEN, CDR2 SYDVKM. The ends were cut back, 2 bases at V and 7 bases at J, with 14 bases in the middle. The CDR3 length is 14 residues. In nucleotides, the CDR3 is TGTGCCAGCAGTTTACTTAAACAGGGTAATGAAGCTTTCTTT. Encoded protein: CASSLLKQGNEAFF.

V usage is TRBV13 and J usage is TRBJ2-1, with TRBD1 matching 11 bases. Trimming removed 6 bases from V and 7 bases from J; junction bases left unmatched: 5. CDR3 length: 14 amino acids. Germline CDR1 PRHDT, CDR2 FYEKMQ (reference sequence). CDR3 nucleotides: TGTGCCAGCAGGGGAAGGGACAGGGGGAATGAGCAGTTCTTC. Translation: CASRGRDRGNEQFF.

The rearrangement joins TRBV12-3 or TRBV12-4 to TRBJ1-5; D is ambiguous. With 7 bases removed from V and 7 bases from J, the gap between germline ends came to 11 bases. The CDR3 runs to 12 residues. The CDR3: CASKEGYQPQHF. CDR3 in DNA: TGTGCCAGCAAGGAAGGTTACCAGCCCCAGCATTTT.

This chain joins TRBV5-8 and TRBJ1-1, with TRBD1 identical over 11 bases. The germline V gene encodes CDR1 SGHTS and CDR2 YDEGEE. The CDR3 has 14 amino acids. Trimming at V came to 3 bases and at J to 6 bases, leaving 4 bases not matched to a gene. The CDR3 loop is CASSYGQGAAEAFF. CDR3 DNA sequence: TGTGCCAGCAGCTACGGACAGGGGGCAGCTGAAGCTTTCTTT.

The CDR3 loop reads CASSLAGTHPPNEQFF. The CDR3 DNA follows: TGCGCCAGCAGCTTGGCGGGGACCCACCCCCCCAATGAGCAGTTCTTC. The chain is built from TRBV5-1 and TRBJ2-1; perhaps D is TRBD1 or TRBD2 (5 bases each). V shed 0 bases and J shed 6 bases, with 16 bases lying between them. The germline gives CDR1 SGHRS, CDR2 YFSETQ. CDR3 length: 16 residues.

This chain joins TRBV27 and TRBJ1-1; TRBD1 is a possible D gene (6 bases). Germline values: CDR1 MNHEY, CDR2 SMNVEV (reference sequence). The CDR3 has 16 residues. V was trimmed by 3 bases and J by 4 bases, leaving 18 bases between them. CDR3 sequence reads: CASSFFGVGGATEAFF. The CDR3 bases are TGTGCCAGCAGTTTTTTTGGGGTCGGGGGCGCCACTGAAGCTTTCTTT.

The J gene is TRBJ2-7, the V gene TRBV11-3; 8 bases agree with TRBD2. Germline CDR1 and CDR2: SGHNT and YENEEA. Trimming cost V 5 bases and J 5 bases; bases outside gene matches: 11. CDR3 length: 15 amino acids. As DNA, the CDR3 is TGTGCCAGCAGCCGAGATAGCGGGATGGGGAACGAGCAGTACTTC. Translation gives CASSRDSGMGNEQYF.

The chain combines TRBV27 with TRBJ1-1, with a tentative D call TRBD1 (6 bases). Germline assignment: CDR1 MNHEY and CDR2 SMNVEV (reference sequence). The CDR3 runs to 13 residues. V was shortened by 7 bases and J by 1 base, with 10 bases between the two germline ends. CDR3 sequence (DNA): TGTGCCAGCATCGGACAGAGGAACACTGAAGCTTTCTTT. Amino acids: CASIGQRNTEAFF.

This clone was picked up a small number of times. The chain recombines TRBV30 with TRBJ1-2, with 7 bases matching TRBD1. Germline V gene lookup returns CDR1 GTSNPN and CDR2 SVGIG (reference sequence). The CDR3 covers 13 residues. Germline trimming cut 4 bases from V and 13 bases from J; bases unmatched to any gene: 15. The CDR3 nucleotides read TGTGCCTGGACCCACCGGGAGGGGGCCCCGCTCACCTTC. This translates into CAWTHREGAPLTF.

The J gene is TRBJ2-7, the V gene TRBV29-1; D may be TRBD1 (5 bases). The length of the CDR3 is 10 residues. Germline loops: CDR1 SQVTM, CDR2 ANQGSEA. V shed 7 bases and J shed 6 bases, with 10 bases lying between them. The CDR3 loop is CSARQGEQYF. CDR3 DNA: TGCAGCGCCCGTCAGGGCGAGCAGTACTTC.

The V and J genes are TRBV5-6 and TRBJ2-7; 10 bases map to TRBD1. From germline, CDR1 is SGHDT and CDR2 YYEEEE. The CDR3 is made up of 17 amino acids. Trimming took 0 bases from V and 3 from J; bases not matched to a gene: 9. The CDR3 loop is CASSLGGQGRTLYEQYF. DNA of the CDR3: TGTGCCAGCAGCTTGGGGGGACAGGGGAGGACCCTCTACGAGCAGTACTTC.

V is TRBV6-1 and J is TRBJ1-6; D not resolved. The ends were cut back, 3 bases at V and 8 bases at J, with 8 bases in the middle. CDR3 length equals 13 residues. Germline V gives CDR1 MNHNS, CDR2 SASEGT. CDR3 sequence reads: CASSEPLYSPLHF. Written as DNA, the CDR3 is TGTGCCAGCAGTGAGCCCCTCTATTCACCCCTCCACTTT.

This clone was seen at least ten times. This chain links TRBV7-2 with TRBJ1-2; 8 bases fit TRBD1. CDR1 and CDR2 (germline): SGHTA, FQGNSA. The CDR3 is 12 residues long. The V segment lost 5 bases and the J segment 8 bases; nucleotides outside the gene matches: 4. The CDR3 DNA reads as TGTGCCAGCAGCCTGGACAGGGACGGCTACACCTTC. Translation gives CASSLDRDGYTF.

V usage is TRBV7-8 and J usage is TRBJ2-7, with 10 bases matching TRBD1. Losses at the gene ends were 5 bases for V and 3 bases for J; bases not matched to a gene: 7. The germline gives CDR1 SGHVS, CDR2 FQNEAQ. The CDR3 length is 15 residues. This chain's CDR3 is CASSQHRTGGYEQYF. The CDR3 DNA follows: TGTGCCAGCAGCCAACACCGGACAGGGGGCTACGAGCAGTACTTC.

V is TRBV29-1 and J is TRBJ2-5; the D gene is possibly TRBD2 (6 bases). V shed 4 bases and J shed 5 bases, with 11 bases lying between them. Germline V gene data show CDR1 as SQVTM and CDR2 as ANQGSEA. The CDR3 runs 12 residues. The CDR3 loop is CSVADGGETQYF. CDR3 DNA sequence: TGCAGCGTTGCGGATGGAGGGGAGACCCAGTACTTC.

V and J are TRBV6-6 and TRBJ2-5; D ambiguous. Germline V gene sequence: CDR1 MNHNY, CDR2 SVGAGI (reference sequence). Trimming removed 9 bases at V and 1 base at J, with 12 bases between. The CDR3 covers 13 residues. CDR3 DNA: TGTGCCAGTAGGGAATCGGCCCAAGAGACCCAGTACTTC. This translates into CASRESAQETQYF.

This chain connects TRBV5-1 to TRBJ2-7, with TRBD2 identical over 7 bases. From germline, CDR1 is SGHRS and CDR2 YFSETQ. The V gene end was trimmed by 4 bases and the J gene end by 2 bases; junction bases not matched to a gene: 9. The CDR3 covers 15 residues. CDR3 loop: CASSQQGGRPYEQYF. Written as DNA, the CDR3 is TGCGCCAGCAGCCAACAAGGCGGGAGACCCTACGAGCAGTACTTC.

This chain uses TRBV25-1 with TRBJ2-3, with 12 nucleotides matching TRBD2. This CDR3 region has 16 residues. V shed 3 bases, J shed 10 bases, and the junction held 11 bases outside the gene matches. Per germline, CDR1 MGHDK and CDR2 SYGVNS. The CDR3 DNA reads as TGTGCCAGCAGTGATTCACTAGCGGGAGGAATACCCCCGCAGTATTTT. Protein sequence: CASSDSLAGGIPPQYF.